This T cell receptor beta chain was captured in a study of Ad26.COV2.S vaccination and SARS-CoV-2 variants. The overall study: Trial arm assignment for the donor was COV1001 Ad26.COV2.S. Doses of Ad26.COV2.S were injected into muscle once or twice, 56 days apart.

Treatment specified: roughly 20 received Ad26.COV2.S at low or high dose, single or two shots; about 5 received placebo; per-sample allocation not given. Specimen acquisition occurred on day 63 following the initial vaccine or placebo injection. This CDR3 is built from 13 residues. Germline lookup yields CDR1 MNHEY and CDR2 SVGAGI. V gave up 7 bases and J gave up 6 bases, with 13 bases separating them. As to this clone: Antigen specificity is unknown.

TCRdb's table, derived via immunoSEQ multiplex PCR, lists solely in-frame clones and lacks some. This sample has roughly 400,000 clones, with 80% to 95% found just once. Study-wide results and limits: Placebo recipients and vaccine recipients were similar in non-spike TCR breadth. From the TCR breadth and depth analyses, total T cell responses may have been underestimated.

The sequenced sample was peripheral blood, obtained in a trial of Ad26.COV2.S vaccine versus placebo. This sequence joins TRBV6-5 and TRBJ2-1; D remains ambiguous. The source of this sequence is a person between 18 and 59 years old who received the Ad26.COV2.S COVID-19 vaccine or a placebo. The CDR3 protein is CASNLGLSNEQFF. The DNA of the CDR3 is TGTGCCAGCAATCTAGGTCTTTCCAATGAGCAGTTCTTC.